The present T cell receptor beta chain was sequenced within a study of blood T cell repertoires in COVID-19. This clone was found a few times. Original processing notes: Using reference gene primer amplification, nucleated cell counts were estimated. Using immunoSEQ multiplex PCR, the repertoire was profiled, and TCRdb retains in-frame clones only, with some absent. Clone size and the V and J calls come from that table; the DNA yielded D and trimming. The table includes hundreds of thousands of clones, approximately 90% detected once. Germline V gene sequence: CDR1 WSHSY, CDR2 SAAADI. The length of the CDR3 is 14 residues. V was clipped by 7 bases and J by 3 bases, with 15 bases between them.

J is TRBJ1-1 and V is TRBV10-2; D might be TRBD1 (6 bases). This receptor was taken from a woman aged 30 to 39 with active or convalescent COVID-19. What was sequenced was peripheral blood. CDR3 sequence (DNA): TGCGCCAGCACTCCACAGGGATTGGACACTGAAGCTTTCTTT. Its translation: CASTPQGLDTEAFF.